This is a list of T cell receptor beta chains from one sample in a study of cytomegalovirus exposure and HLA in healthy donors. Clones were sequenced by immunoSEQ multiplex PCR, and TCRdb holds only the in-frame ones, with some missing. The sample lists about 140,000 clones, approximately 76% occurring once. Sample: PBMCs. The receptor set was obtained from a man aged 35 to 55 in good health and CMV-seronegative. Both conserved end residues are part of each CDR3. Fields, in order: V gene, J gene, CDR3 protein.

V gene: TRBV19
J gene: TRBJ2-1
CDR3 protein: CATSSSSYNEQFF

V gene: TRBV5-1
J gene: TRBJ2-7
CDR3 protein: CASSLLPGGGAEQYF

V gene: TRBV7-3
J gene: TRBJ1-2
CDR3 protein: CASSQGGRTHFGQLAYGYTF

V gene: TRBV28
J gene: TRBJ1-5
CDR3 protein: CASSFRSGMSNQPQHF

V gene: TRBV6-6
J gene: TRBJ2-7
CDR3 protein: CASSYPDSYEQYF

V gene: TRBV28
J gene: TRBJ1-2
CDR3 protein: CASSLPYDGAKDGYTF

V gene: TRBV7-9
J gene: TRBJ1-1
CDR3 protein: CASRQQGTEAFF

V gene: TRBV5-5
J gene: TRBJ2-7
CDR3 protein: CASSWQAGRYEQYF

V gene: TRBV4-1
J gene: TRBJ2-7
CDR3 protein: CASSPRHNRDRGAYEQYF

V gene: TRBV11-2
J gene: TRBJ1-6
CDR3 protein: CASSLAPGSSYNSPLHF

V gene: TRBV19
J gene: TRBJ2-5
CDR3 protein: CASSMDSQETQYF

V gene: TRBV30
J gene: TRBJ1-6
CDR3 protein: CAWSGRTRYNSPLHF

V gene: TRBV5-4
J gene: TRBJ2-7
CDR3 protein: CASSDPGQGAYEQYF

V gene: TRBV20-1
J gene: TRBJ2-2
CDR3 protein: CSARRTGELFF

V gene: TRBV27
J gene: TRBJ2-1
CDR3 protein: CASSLSMTGSNEQFF

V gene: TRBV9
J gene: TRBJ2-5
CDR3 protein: CASSGGLAGIETQYF

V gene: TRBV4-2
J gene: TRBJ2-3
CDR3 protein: CASSRSGTTDTQYF

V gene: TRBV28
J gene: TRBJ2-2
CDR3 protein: CASSYAGTSGTSGELFF

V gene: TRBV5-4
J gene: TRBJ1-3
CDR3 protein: CASSDPQATSGNTIYF

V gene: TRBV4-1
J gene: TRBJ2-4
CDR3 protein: CASSQAWTENIQYF

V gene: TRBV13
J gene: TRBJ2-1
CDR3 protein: CASSLALAGVNEQFF

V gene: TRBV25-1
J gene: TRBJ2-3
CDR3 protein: CASRPGGDADTQYF

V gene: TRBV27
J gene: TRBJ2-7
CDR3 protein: CASSPLQGREQYF

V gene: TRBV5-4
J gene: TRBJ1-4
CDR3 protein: CASSLNDRGPDATNEKLFF

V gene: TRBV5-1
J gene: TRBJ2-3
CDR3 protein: CASSKGQGLTDTQYF

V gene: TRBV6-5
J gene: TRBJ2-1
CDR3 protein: CASKSSSYNEQFF

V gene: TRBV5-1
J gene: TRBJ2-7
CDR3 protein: CASSFGDSSYEQYF

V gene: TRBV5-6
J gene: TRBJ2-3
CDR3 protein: CASSSDRYTDTQYF

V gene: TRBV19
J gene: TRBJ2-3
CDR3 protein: CASSILARTDTQYF

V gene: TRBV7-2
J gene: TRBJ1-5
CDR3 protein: CASSTGGGSNQPQHF

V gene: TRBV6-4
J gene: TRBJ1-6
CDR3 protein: CASRAGTGGSPLHF

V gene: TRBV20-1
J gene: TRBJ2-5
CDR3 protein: CSGGIQETQYF

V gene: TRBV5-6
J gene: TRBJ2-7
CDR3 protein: CASSYRLSPTGEQYF

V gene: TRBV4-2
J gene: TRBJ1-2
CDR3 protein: CASSQDLDRGRDYGYTF

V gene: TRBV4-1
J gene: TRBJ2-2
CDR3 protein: CASSRRQGTGELFF

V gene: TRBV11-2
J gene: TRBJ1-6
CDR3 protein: CASSLGGGQGASPLHF

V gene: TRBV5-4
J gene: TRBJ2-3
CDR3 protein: CASSLGLAGVSTDTQYF

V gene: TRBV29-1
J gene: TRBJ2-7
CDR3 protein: CSAKGQTVYEQYF

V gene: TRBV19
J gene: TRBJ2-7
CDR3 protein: CASSIGTSAEQYF

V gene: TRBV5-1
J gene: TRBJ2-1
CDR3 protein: CASSSSGPYNEQFF

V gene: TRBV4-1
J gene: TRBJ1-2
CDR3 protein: CASSQLTANYGYTF

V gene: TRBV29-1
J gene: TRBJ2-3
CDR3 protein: CSVEKGAEDTQYF

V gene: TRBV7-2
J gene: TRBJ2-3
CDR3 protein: CASSLAGYLADTQYF

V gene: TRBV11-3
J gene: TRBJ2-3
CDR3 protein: CASSLGAGGTDTQYF

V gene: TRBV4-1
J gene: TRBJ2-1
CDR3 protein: CASSPRERGFSYNEQFF

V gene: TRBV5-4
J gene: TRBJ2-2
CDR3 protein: CASSETTQNTGELFF

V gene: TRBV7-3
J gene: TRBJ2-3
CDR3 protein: CASSFERGGPDTQYF

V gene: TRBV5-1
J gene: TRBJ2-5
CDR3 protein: CASSLGQVQETQYF

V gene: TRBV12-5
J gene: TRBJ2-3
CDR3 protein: CASGLHGTGGEDTQYF

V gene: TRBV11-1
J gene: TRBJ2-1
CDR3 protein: CASSLAAVYSYNEQFF

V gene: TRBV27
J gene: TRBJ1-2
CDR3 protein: CASSLSVNYGYTF

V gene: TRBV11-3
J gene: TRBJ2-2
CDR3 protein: CASSSSGGRGTGELFF

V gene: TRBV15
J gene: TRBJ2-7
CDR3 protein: CATSRDLTSNEQYF

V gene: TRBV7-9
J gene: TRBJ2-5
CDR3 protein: CASSSRSETQYF

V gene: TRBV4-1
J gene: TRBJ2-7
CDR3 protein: CASSTGTGSSYEQYF

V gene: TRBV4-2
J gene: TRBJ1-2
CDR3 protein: CASSQEAQGVVYGYTF

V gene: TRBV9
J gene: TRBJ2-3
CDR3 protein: CASSVSSGFVVDTQYF

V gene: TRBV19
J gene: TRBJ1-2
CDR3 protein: CASTLGQGDGYTF

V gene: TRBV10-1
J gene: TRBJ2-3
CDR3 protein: CASSDGTGGPDTQYF

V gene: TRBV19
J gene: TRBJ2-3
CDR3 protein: CASTTSGASTDTQYF